These 17 T cell receptor beta chains were all obtained from the same sample, sequenced in a study of T cells after yellow fever vaccination. Each CDR3 protein is one row after TCRdb ran MiXCR on the 5' RACE reads. The repertoire holds hundreds of thousands of distinct CDR3 sequences, with around 12% as singletons. The sequencing here drew on PBMCs, taken on the day of the yellow fever booster vaccination. The receptors here all came from a man aged 30 to 45 who received the YFV17D yellow fever vaccine.

The chain combines TRBV20-1 with TRBJ2-3; D is ambiguous. Germline assignment: CDR1 DFQATT and CDR2 SNEGSKA (reference sequence). This CDR3 is built from 13 residues. The V end was cut by 1 base, the J end by 4 bases, with 9 bases between. DNA of the CDR3: TGCAGTGCTAGAGGGAAAGGACCAGATACGCAGTATTTT. Translating it yields CSARGKGPDTQYF.

V usage is TRBV20-1 and J usage is TRBJ2-3, with 7 bases fitting TRBD2. CDR3 length: 14 residues. V shed 1 base and J 4 bases; nucleotides not matched to a gene: 5. The germline V gene has CDR1 DFQATT and CDR2 SNEGSKA (reference sequence). The chain's CDR3 is CSARVAGAADTQYF. The DNA of the CDR3 is TGCAGTGCTAGAGTTGCGGGAGCCGCAGATACGCAGTATTTT.

The chain uses TRBV23-1 and TRBJ2-4; D not certain. TRBV23-1 is an ORF, with its function uncertain. The V end was cut by 0 bases, the J end by 2 bases, with 11 bases between. CDR3 length: 16 residues. CDR3 sequence reads: CASSQSNPGPKNIQYF. Here the CDR3 DNA reads TGCGCCAGCAGTCAATCGAATCCAGGTCCCAAAAACATTCAGTACTTC.

The V call is TRBV2, the J call TRBJ1-2; 8 nucleotides line up with TRBD1. Germline V gene sequence: CDR1 SNHLY, CDR2 FYNNEI. V gave up 11 bases and J gave up 2 bases; unmatched junction bases: 4. CDR3 length equals 12 residues. CDR3 DNA: TGTGCCGGTAGGACAGGGAACTATGGCTACACCTTC. As protein: CAGRTGNYGYTF.

Only a few counts were recorded for this clonotype. The J gene is TRBJ2-2, the V gene TRBV12-5; D uncertain. Between the trimmed V and J ends, which lost 7 bases and 1 base, there was a span of 10 bases. The CDR3 is made up of 14 amino acids. The V gene's germline CDR1 is LGHNT and CDR2 FRNRAP. The CDR3 loop is CASEDVRNTGELFF. CDR3 DNA sequence: TGTGCTAGTGAGGATGTTAGGAACACCGGGGAGCTGTTTTTT.

This clonotype was detected only a few times. J is TRBJ1-3 and V is TRBV9, with D hard to call. The CDR3 totals 15 residues. The ends were cut back, 0 bases at V and 12 bases at J, with 19 bases in the middle. CDR1 and CDR2 (germline): SGDLS, YYNGEE. The CDR3 protein is CASSVDAGFLASIYF. The CDR3 nucleotides are TGTGCCAGCAGCGTAGACGCCGGGTTCCTCGCGAGCATATATTTT. Filled out from reference TRBV9 and TRBJ1-3, the complete variable domain reads DSGVTQTPKHLITATGQRVTLRCSPRSGDLSVYWYQQSLDQGLQFLIQYYNGEERAKGNILERFSAQQFPDLHSELNLSSLELGDSALYFCASSVDAGFLASIYFGEGSWLTVV.

This chain joins TRBV2 and TRBJ2-5; possible D gene TRBD2, 6 bases. Deletions cut 10 bases from V and 7 bases from J, with 22 bases between. Germline lookup yields CDR1 SNHLY and CDR2 FYNNEI. The CDR3 covers 14 residues. The CDR3 reads CATSPGTDSGTQYF. CDR3 coding DNA: TGTGCCACCTCCCCGGGGACTGACTCTGGGACCCAGTACTTC.

The chain carries TRBV29-1 and TRBJ2-5; D call uncertain. The V gene lost 3 bases and the J gene lost 1 base, with 6 bases spanning the gap. The length of the CDR3 is 12 residues. Germline assignment: CDR1 SQVTM and CDR2 ANQGSEA. In DNA form, the CDR3 reads TGCAGCGTTGATTGGCCCCAAGAGACCCAGTACTTC. Protein: CSVDWPQETQYF.

V gene TRBV5-4 combines with J gene TRBJ2-2, with D perhaps matching TRBD1 (7 bases). V was clipped by 4 bases and J by 2 bases, with 12 bases between them. Germline CDR1 SGHNT, CDR2 YYREEE (reference sequence). CDR3 length equals 15 residues. For the CDR3, the DNA is TGTGCCAGCAGCGACAGGGCGGGAAACACCGGGGAGCTGTTTTTT. It is translated as CASSDRAGNTGELFF.

This clonotype came up a few times. The V gene is TRBV19, the J gene TRBJ2-1; D call uncertain. Germline lookup yields CDR1 LNHDA and CDR2 SQIVND (reference sequence). The V end was cut by 7 bases, the J end by 5 bases, with 15 bases between. The CDR3 is 14 amino acids. For the CDR3, the DNA is TGTGCCAGTAAAGTGGAAAGGGCCAACAATGAGCAGTTCTTC. Amino acids: CASKVERANNEQFF. Complete variable domain (other parts from reference TRBV19 and TRBJ2-1): DGGITQSPKYLFRKEGQNVTLSCEQNLNHDAMYWYRQDPGQGLRLIYYSQIVNDFQKGDIAEGYSVSREKKESFPLTVTSAQKNPTAFYLCASKVERANNEQFFGPGTRLTVL.

V is TRBV20-1 and J is TRBJ2-3; D unresolved. The CDR3 is 13 residues long. CDR1 is DFQATT and CDR2 is SNEGSKA in the germline V gene (reference sequence). V lost 6 bases, J lost 1 base, and 11 bases lay in between. CDR3 DNA sequence: TGCAGTGCATCGATCCGGGGCACAGATACGCAGTATTTT. The encoded protein is CSASIRGTDTQYF.

The chain is built from TRBV20-1 and TRBJ2-7; D possibly corresponds to TRBD2 (6 bases). Between the trimmed V and J ends, which lost 7 bases and 2 bases, there was a span of 9 bases. CDR1 is DFQATT, CDR2 SNEGSKA, per germline (reference sequence). The CDR3 runs to 11 residues. CDR3 in amino acids: CSVGSPYEQYF. In nucleotides, the CDR3 is TGCAGTGTCGGGAGTCCCTACGAGCAGTACTTC.

There are a few counts of this clonotype. The genes are TRBV5-5 and TRBJ2-1; D is unclear. Trimming stripped 0 bases from V and 6 bases from J, with 13 bases between. This CDR3 has 15 amino acids. Germline CDR1 is SGHKS and CDR2 is YYEKEE (reference sequence). CDR3 loop: CASSLELLVFNEQFF. CDR3 DNA: TGTGCCAGCAGCTTGGAATTACTGGTTTTCAATGAGCAGTTCTTC.

This clonotype appeared a few times. The chain joins TRBV10-3 to TRBJ2-5; 8 positions agree with TRBD2. The V and J ends lost 8 bases and 7 bases, in that order; junction bases with no gene match: 12. The germline V gene encodes CDR1 ENHRY and CDR2 SYGVKD. The CDR3 is 14 amino acids. CDR3 region: CAIADSGTMGTQYF. CDR3 coding DNA: TGTGCCATCGCAGATAGCGGGACGATGGGGACCCAGTACTTC.

This clonotype occurred a few times. The J gene is TRBJ2-7, the V gene TRBV14; D uncertain. Germline V CDR1 and CDR2: SGHDN, FVKESK. V lost 0 bases to trimming and J lost 8 bases, with 8 bases between them. CDR3 length: 12 residues. The CDR3 coding sequence is TGTGCCAGCAGCCAAGACGGGCAGCAGCAGTACTTC. The encoded protein is CASSQDGQQQYF.

This sequence joins TRBV15 and TRBJ2-2; D assignment may be TRBD1 or TRBD2 (5 bases each). Trimming took off 3 bases at V and 0 bases at J, with 11 bases between the two ends. The CDR3 is 16 residues long. CDR1 is LNHNV, CDR2 YYDKDF, per germline (reference sequence). CDR3 residues: CATSSLGVSNTGELFF. CDR3 coding DNA: TGTGCCACCAGCAGTTTGGGGGTTTCGAACACCGGGGAGCTGTTTTTT.

The genes are TRBV29-1 and TRBJ2-3; 13 nucleotides match TRBD2. V was clipped by 1 base and J by 8 bases; unmatched bases: 3. The CDR3 is 14 amino acids. The germline V gene encodes CDR1 SQVTM and CDR2 ANQGSEA. The CDR3 loop reads CSVEGLAGGGTQYF. CDR3 in DNA: TGCAGCGTTGAAGGACTAGCGGGAGGTGGTACGCAGTATTTT.